The TCR beta chain under discussion was sequenced for a study of T cell responses to AZD1222 COVID-19 vaccine (dated by TCRdb to 2020 to 2023). With regard to the full study: AZD1222 recipients given second doses at about 4 weeks or at about 12 weeks were pooled, since spike-specific TCR depth and breadth were not found to differ between the two schedules. Trial participants were enrolled by age into 18-55, 56-69 and 70-plus year subgroups, with about 150, 27 and 61 TCR-sequenced participants respectively. TCR sequencing covered over 230 trial participants: some 210 given two doses of AZD1222 and about 26 given two doses of MenACWY control vaccine. Overall study outcomes, separate from this receptor: Because no day 14 peak-response samples were available, the repertoires could be characterized only after the peak T cell response. The 56-69-year group was small, and its depth increase did not reach significance, likely because of low power. Conclusions about previously exposed vaccinees were limited because only six or seven AZD1222 recipients were SARS-CoV-2 seropositive at baseline. Reportedly, almost half of the unique spike-specific TCRs recognized epitopes lying outside the regions that are mutated in the B.1.351 and B.1.1.7 variants. Spike-specific TCR breadth and depth rose significantly after two AZD1222 doses compared with day 0 and with MenACWY recipients. Participants were mostly white British, with more females than males. The authors suggested clonal diversity may have been underestimated. Vaccine-associated CD4 TCRs spanned the whole spike protein, with dominant responses in regions 160-218 and 743-854.

The time point tag for this specimen amounts to: baseline before first vaccination. Samples from vaccinated people were obtained from the UK trials COV001 and COV002, which included a single-blind randomized controlled phase 2/3 trial of AZD1222 (ChAdOx1 nCoV-19) in healthy adults. For TCRbeta chain sequencing, PBMC samples from trial participants were taken at day 0 and at day 28 after the second dose. The CDR3 regions of human TCRbeta chains were analyzed by immunosequencing. The source study handled its data this way. TCRs in the repertoires were matched against a reference library of SARS-CoV-2-specific TCRs that had been generated with the MIRA antigen-specificity platform. Breadth was defined as the fraction of unique TCRs that were SARS-CoV-2-associated, and depth was defined as the fraction of total T cells that were SARS-CoV-2-associated. Using the MIRA data, every spike-specific TCR was mapped to the spike region that the TCR reacted to and assigned to either a CD4 or a CD8 class. Log10-transformed breadth and depth values were compared by one-way ANOVA with Sidak's multiple comparisons tests. Entries here come from immuneACCESS through TCRdb and include only in-frame sequences with V and J called. Some clones fail to appear in such tables; in the studies checked, an unresolved V gene covers under half of the shortfall, and the cause of the remainder is unknown. V, J and clone size derive from that table, while D and trimming were established from the DNA sequence. The sample table holds approximately 190,000 clones, of which 85% to 95% were seen once. 1% to 1.5% of the sample is in the top ten clones.

This clone is a singleton in its sample. Its target antigen remains unknown. A read error may produce the germline difference seen at one junction end. Measured from the cysteine to the phenylalanine, the CDR3 is 13 residues long. Just the 39-base CDR3 DNA is kept, in frame starting at base 1. The germline V gene (reference sequence) provides CDR1 GTSNPN and CDR2 SVGIG. The sequenced sample was peripheral blood, obtained on day 0 of AZD1222 vaccination. The sequence was collected from an adult in good health. The chain couples TRBV30 to TRBJ1-6; 9 middle bases align to TRBD1. At the DNA level, the sequence is TGTGCCTGGAGTGTACTAAGGACAGGGGCTCCTGGATTT. The encoded protein is CAWSVLRTGAPGF.